Shown below are 29 T cell receptor beta chains from a single sample sequenced in a study of identical twins. TCRdb processed the 5' RACE reads anew with MiXCR; each CDR3 protein has one entry. The data show hundreds of thousands of distinct CDR3 sequences, with roughly an eighth seen just once and under 2% held by the top ten. These data are also associated with another study on yellow fever vaccine responses in identical twins.

Material for sequencing was PBMCs. Source of these receptors: a woman in her late teens or twenties in good health.

This chain connects TRBV27 to TRBJ2-7; 9 bases align to TRBD2. The CDR3 is made up of 15 amino acids. Trimming cost V 3 bases and J 3 bases; bases outside gene matches: 6. CDR1 and CDR2 (germline): MNHEY, SMNVEV (reference sequence). CDR3 residues: CASSFKSSGNYEQYF. CDR3 bases: TGTGCCAGCAGTTTTAAGTCTAGCGGGAACTACGAGCAGTACTTC.

This clonotype was counted between two and nine times. J is TRBJ2-1 and V is TRBV7-7; possible D gene TRBD1, 6 bases. Germline V gives CDR1 SSHAT, CDR2 FNYEAQ (reference sequence). The CDR3 contains 17 residues. V dropped 5 bases and J dropped 5 bases, with 22 bases sitting between them. The CDR3 nucleotides are TGTGCCAGCAGCCTACGCCTTCCCGGGACACCGGACAATGAGCAGTTCTTC. This translates into CASSLRLPGTPDNEQFF.

In its sample, this clonotype was seen many times. The chain combines TRBV4-1 with TRBJ1-5; no reliable D call. V lost 0 bases, J lost 2 bases, and 5 bases lay in between. The CDR3 totals 14 residues. Per germline, CDR1 MGHRA and CDR2 YSYEKL. The CDR3 reads CASSQERGNQPQHF. The CDR3 DNA sequence: TGCGCCAGCAGCCAAGAGAGGGGCAATCAGCCCCAGCATTTT.

The chain recombines TRBV6-1 with TRBJ2-1; D may correspond to TRBD1 or TRBD2 (7 bases each). The V end was cut by 11 bases, the J end by 2 bases, with 19 bases between. The CDR3 is made up of 15 amino acids. Germline-derived CDR1 and CDR2 are MNHNS and SASEGT. DNA of the CDR3: TGTGCCGCCAGGGAGGGGGCGTCGGCCTACAATGAGCAGTTCTTC. It codes for CAAREGASAYNEQFF.

The table lists this clonotype with many counts. The CDR3 region has the DNA TGCGCCAGCAGCTTGCCGGGAGGGCCCTACGAGCAGTACTTC. Translating gives CASSLPGGPYEQYF. J is TRBJ2-7 and V is TRBV5-1; TRBD2 matches at 8 bases. The CDR3 totals 14 residues. Germline CDR1 reads SGHRS; CDR2 reads YFSETQ. The V gene end was trimmed by 1 base and the J gene end by 2 bases; junction bases not matched to a gene: 2.

This clonotype showed up just a few times. It is likely a read error, because the conserved phenylalanine at the end of the CDR3 is missing. The chain carries TRBV12-3 or TRBV12-4 and TRBJ1-5; no firm D call. The CDR3 is made up of 14 amino acids. The V end was cut by 2 bases, the J end by 6 bases, with 11 bases between. The CDR3 is CASSLTAEGQPQHS. DNA of the CDR3: TGTGCCAGCAGTTTAACGGCGGAGGGTCAGCCCCAGCATTCT.

The table lists this clonotype with a few counts. Mismatch with germline at one junction end may stem from a read error. V is TRBV3-1 and J is TRBJ2-1; D unclear. Germline CDR1 and CDR2: LGHDT and YNNKEL (reference sequence). The CDR3 consists of 12 residues. CDR3 sequence reads: CSSSQYRREQFF. Here the CDR3 DNA reads TGTTCCAGCAGCCAATATCGCCGAGAGCAGTTCTTC.

CDR3 sequence (DNA): TGCAGTGCTAGAGATCGGAATAGCGGATCGCAAGAGACCCAGTACTTC. Protein product: CSARDRNSGSQETQYF. The chain links TRBV20-1 to TRBJ2-5; possibly TRBD2 for D (6 bases). V lost 0 bases to trimming and J lost 2 bases, with 16 bases between them. CDR1 is DFQATT and CDR2 is SNEGSKA in the germline V gene (reference sequence). The CDR3 runs to 16 residues.

The rearrangement uses TRBV2 and TRBJ2-1; tentatively, D is TRBD2 (5 bases). Germline V gene sequence: CDR1 SNHLY, CDR2 FYNNEI. This CDR3 has 15 residues. Trimming cost V 11 bases and J 0 bases, with 17 bases left between them. CDR3 region: CAVPERLSSYNEQFF. In DNA form, the CDR3 reads TGTGCCGTACCGGAGCGGTTAAGCTCCTACAATGAGCAGTTCTTC.

This clonotype has ten or more counts. The chain uses TRBV7-6 and TRBJ2-5; TRBD1 aligns across 8 bases. The CDR3 has 14 amino acids. The V and J ends lost 2 bases and 5 bases, in that order; junction bases with no gene match: 4. Germline CDR1 reads SGHVS; CDR2 reads FNYEAQ. Here the CDR3 reads CASSLRTGWETQYF. The CDR3 DNA reads as TGTGCCAGCAGCTTAAGGACAGGGTGGGAGACCCAGTACTTC.

The chain is built from TRBV10-3 and TRBJ1-2, with 7 positions matching TRBD1. Germline assignment: CDR1 ENHRY and CDR2 SYGVKD. CDR3 length: 16 amino acids. Trimming took 2 bases from V and 4 from J; bases not matched to a gene: 10. The CDR3 DNA reads TGTGCCATCAGTGAGCTTATGACAGGGCTTGGCTATGGCTACACCTTC. Translation: CAISELMTGLGYGYTF.

The chain is built from TRBV7-9 and TRBJ2-7, with 11 bases fitting TRBD1. Losses at the gene ends were 5 bases for V and 6 bases for J; bases not matched to a gene: 15. This CDR3 region has 17 residues. CDR1 and CDR2 (germline): SEHNR, FQNEAQ (reference sequence). This CDR3 is CASSGLPPGQGEFEQYF. The CDR3 nucleotides read TGTGCCAGCAGCGGACTACCTCCGGGACAGGGGGAGTTCGAGCAGTACTTC.

This clonotype was counted between two and nine times. The chain links TRBV5-1 to TRBJ1-2; D is unclear. The CDR3 totals 13 residues. Germline V gives CDR1 SGHRS, CDR2 YFSETQ. V lost 2 bases to trimming and J lost 3 bases, with 8 bases between them. The CDR3 loop reads CASSFNTDYGYTF. CDR3 bases: TGCGCCAGCAGCTTCAACACAGACTATGGCTACACCTTC.

This clonotype showed up just a few times. V is TRBV7-3 and J is TRBJ2-5; possible D gene TRBD2, 5 bases. Trimming took off 2 bases at V and 1 base at J, with 17 bases between the two ends. The germline gives CDR1 SGHTA, CDR2 FQGTGA. The CDR3 runs 17 residues. CDR3 region: CASSLGLRTGVQETQYF. Here the CDR3 DNA reads TGTGCCAGCAGCTTAGGGCTTCGTACCGGGGTCCAAGAGACCCAGTACTTC.

This clonotype was observed many times. One end of the junction is discordant with germline, which a read error may explain. V gene TRBV5-1 combines with J gene TRBJ2-1; 11 positions match TRBD2. The CDR3 covers 15 residues. Germline assignment: CDR1 SGHRS and CDR2 YFSETQ. The DNA of the CDR3 is TGTGCCAGCAGCTTAACTAGCGGGGGTGGGAATGAGCAGTTCTTC. This gives the protein CASSLTSGGGNEQFF.

This clonotype was seen more than once but under ten times. V usage is TRBV20-1 and J usage is TRBJ2-7; TRBD2 is a possible D gene (6 bases). Germline CDR1 and CDR2: DFQATT and SNEGSKA (reference sequence). V dropped 0 bases and J dropped 0 bases, with 12 bases sitting between them. The CDR3 is made up of 15 amino acids. The CDR3 sequence is CSARDGGTLSYEQYF. Written as DNA, the CDR3 is TGCAGTGCTAGAGATGGGGGGACGCTCTCCTACGAGCAGTACTTC.

The V call is TRBV2, the J call TRBJ2-3, with TRBD1 matching over 10 bases. The length of the CDR3 is 16 residues. The V segment lost 6 bases and the J segment 2 bases; nucleotides outside the gene matches: 8. Germline values: CDR1 SNHLY, CDR2 FYNNEI. CDR3 in amino acids: CASSQRTGGITDTQYF. CDR3 nucleotide sequence: TGTGCCAGCAGCCAGAGGACAGGGGGGATCACAGATACGCAGTATTTT.

This clonotype was counted only a few times. The V gene is TRBV5-1, the J gene TRBJ2-7; 8 bases match TRBD2. After removal of 5 bases from V and 7 bases from J, the junction contained 8 bases not matched to a gene. The CDR3 loop spans 13 amino acids. The germline CDR1 and CDR2 sequences are SGHRS and YFSETQ. Here the CDR3 reads CASRAPAGEEQYF. DNA of the CDR3: TGCGCCAGCAGGGCCCCAGCGGGAGAAGAGCAGTACTTC.

This rearrangement joins TRBV5-1 to TRBJ2-4; 8 bases are shared with TRBD1. The CDR3 consists of 18 residues. With V trimmed by 3 bases and J by 0 bases, 11 bases remained unmatched. The V gene's germline CDR1 is SGHRS and CDR2 YFSETQ. The CDR3 sequence: CASSSGQAPTLAKNIQYF. In nucleotides, the CDR3 is TGCGCCAGCAGCTCGGGACAGGCTCCAACTCTAGCCAAAAACATTCAGTACTTC.

This clonotype was seen more than once but under ten times. This rearrangement joins TRBV2 to TRBJ1-1; perhaps TRBD1 as D (6 bases). The germline V and J ends were trimmed by 1 base and 1 base, with 13 bases remaining between them. From germline, CDR1 is SNHLY and CDR2 FYNNEI. This CDR3 is built from 16 residues. CDR3 amino acids: CASSEVPQGRNTEAFF. Here the CDR3 DNA reads TGTGCCAGCAGTGAAGTACCACAGGGTAGGAACACTGAAGCTTTCTTT. Full variable domain (rest looked up from reference TRBV2 and TRBJ1-1): EPEVTQTPSHQVTQMGQEVILRCVPISNHLYFYWYRQILGQKVEFLVSFYNNEISEKSEIFDDQFSVERPDGSNFTLKIRSTKLEDSAMYFCASSEVPQGRNTEAFFGQGTRLTVV.

The chain recombines TRBV6-5 with TRBJ1-5; unclear D gene. The V end lost 2 bases, the J end lost 1 base, and 6 bases lay between the germline ends. Germline assignment: CDR1 MNHEY and CDR2 SVGAGI. CDR3 length equals 14 residues. The CDR3 DNA follows: TGTGCCAGCAGTTACGCAAGGAGCAATCAGCCCCAGCATTTT. Its translation is CASSYARSNQPQHF.

This clonotype was recorded a few times. The J gene is TRBJ1-3, the V gene TRBV13; 8 nucleotides match TRBD1. This CDR3 is 17 amino acids long. In germline, CDR1 is PRHDT, CDR2 FYEKMQ (reference sequence). The ends lost 5 bases at V and 2 bases at J; junction bases unmatched: 11. Here the CDR3 DNA reads TGTGCCAGCAGCAATTCGCAGGGGGCGCCTACTGGAAACACCATATATTTT. It translates to CASSNSQGAPTGNTIYF.

This clonotype has only a few counts. V gene TRBV6-1 combines with J gene TRBJ2-7, with a tentative D call TRBD2 (6 bases). Germline V gives CDR1 MNHNS, CDR2 SASEGT. V was shortened by 7 bases and J by 4 bases, with 20 bases between the two germline ends. The CDR3 runs 15 residues. The DNA for the CDR3 is TGTGCCAGCACCCCGAATGGGGGAGGATCATACGAGCAGTACTTC. Translation: CASTPNGGGSYEQYF.

The CDR3: CARSLLWDPSYEQYV. In DNA form, the CDR3 reads TGTGCCAGAAGCTTGTTATGGGACCCTTCCTACGAGCAGTACGTC. The chain joins TRBV5-3 to TRBJ2-7, with D tentatively TRBD1 or TRBD2 (5 bases each). TRBV5-3 is an ORF for which the function is uncertain. V was pared by 1 base and J by 1 base, with 12 bases between. CDR3 length: 15 residues.

A few counts support this clonotype. The rearrangement links TRBV5-1 to TRBJ2-1, with TRBD2 matching over 13 bases. Germline lookup yields CDR1 SGHRS and CDR2 YFSETQ. V shed 2 bases, J shed 3 bases, and the junction held 5 bases outside the gene matches. CDR3 size: 17 residues. The CDR3 spells CASSLSTSGGGYNEQFF. The CDR3 bases are TGCGCCAGCAGCTTAAGTACTAGCGGGGGGGGCTACAATGAGCAGTTCTTC.

This clonotype occurred a few times. The chain recombines TRBV28 with TRBJ2-3; 14 positions match TRBD2. With V trimmed by 5 bases and J by 5 bases, 6 bases remained unmatched. This CDR3 contains 16 residues. Germline V gives CDR1 MDHEN, CDR2 SYDVKM. The CDR3 spells CASSPRTSGRLDTQYF. For the CDR3, the DNA is TGTGCCAGCAGTCCCCGGACTAGCGGGAGGTTAGATACGCAGTATTTT.

The V gene is TRBV18, the J gene TRBJ2-7, with D maybe TRBD1 (6 bases). The CDR3 runs to 14 residues. With 3 bases removed from V and 5 bases from J, the gap between germline ends came to 14 bases. Germline V lookup: CDR1 KGHSH, CDR2 LQKENI. As DNA, the CDR3 is TGTGCCAGCTCACCGTATTCACAGGGACACGAGCAGTACGTC. Encoded protein: CASSPYSQGHEQYV.

This clonotype has only a few counts. The chain employs TRBV12-3 or TRBV12-4 and TRBJ1-5; 9 bases match TRBD1. The CDR3 is made up of 16 amino acids. V gave up 2 bases and J gave up 2 bases; unmatched junction bases: 4. The CDR3 reads CASSLFRDRGNQPQHF. The CDR3 bases are TGTGCCAGCAGTTTATTCCGGGACAGGGGCAATCAGCCCCAGCATTTT.

This sequence joins TRBV19 and TRBJ2-3, with 10 bases matching TRBD2. The J segment lost 0 bases and the V segment lost 0 bases, leaving 18 bases of the junction unmatched. The CDR3 sequence is 22 residues long. Germline CDR1 LNHDA, CDR2 SQIVND (reference sequence). The CDR3 nucleotides are TGTGCCAGTAGTATAGATCCGATGAGTGGACTAGCGGTACAACCTAGCACAGATACGCAGTATTTT. Its translation is CASSIDPMSGLAVQPSTDTQYF.